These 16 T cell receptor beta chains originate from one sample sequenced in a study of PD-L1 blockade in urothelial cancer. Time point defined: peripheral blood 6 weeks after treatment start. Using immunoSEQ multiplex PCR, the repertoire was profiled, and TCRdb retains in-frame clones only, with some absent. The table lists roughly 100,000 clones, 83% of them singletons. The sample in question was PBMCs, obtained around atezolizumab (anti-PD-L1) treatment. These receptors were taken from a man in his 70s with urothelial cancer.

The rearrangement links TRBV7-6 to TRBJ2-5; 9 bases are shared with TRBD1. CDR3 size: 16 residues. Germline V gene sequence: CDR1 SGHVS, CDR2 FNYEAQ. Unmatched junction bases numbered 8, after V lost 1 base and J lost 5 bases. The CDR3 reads CASSLGTGVDSETQYF. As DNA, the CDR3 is TGTGCCAGCAGCTTAGGGACAGGGGTGGATTCGGAGACCCAGTACTTC.

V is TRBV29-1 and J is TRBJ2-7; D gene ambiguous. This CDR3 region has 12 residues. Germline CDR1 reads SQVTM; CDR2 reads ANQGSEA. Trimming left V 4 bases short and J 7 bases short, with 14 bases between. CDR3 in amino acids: CSVGDQNREQYF. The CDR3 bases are TGCAGCGTTGGAGACCAAAATCGGGAGCAGTACTTC.

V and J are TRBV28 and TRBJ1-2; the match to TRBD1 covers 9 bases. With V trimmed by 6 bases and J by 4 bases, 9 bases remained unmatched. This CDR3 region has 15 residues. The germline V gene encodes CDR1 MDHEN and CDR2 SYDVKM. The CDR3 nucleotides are TGTGCCAGCAGGGGGGGGACAGGGTGGGCCTATGGCTACACCTTC. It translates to CASRGGTGWAYGYTF.

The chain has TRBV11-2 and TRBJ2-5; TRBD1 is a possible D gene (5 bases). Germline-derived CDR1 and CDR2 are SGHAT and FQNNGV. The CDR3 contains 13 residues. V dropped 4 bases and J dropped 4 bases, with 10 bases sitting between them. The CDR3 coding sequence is TGTGCCAGCAGCTCAGGGTGGGGAGAGACCCAGTACTTC. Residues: CASSSGWGETQYF.

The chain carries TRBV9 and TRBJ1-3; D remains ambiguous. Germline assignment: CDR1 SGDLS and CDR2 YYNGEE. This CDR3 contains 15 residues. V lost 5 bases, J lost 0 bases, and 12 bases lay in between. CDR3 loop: CASSDPGDSGNTIYF. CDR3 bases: TGTGCCAGCAGTGACCCAGGTGACTCTGGAAACACCATATATTTT.

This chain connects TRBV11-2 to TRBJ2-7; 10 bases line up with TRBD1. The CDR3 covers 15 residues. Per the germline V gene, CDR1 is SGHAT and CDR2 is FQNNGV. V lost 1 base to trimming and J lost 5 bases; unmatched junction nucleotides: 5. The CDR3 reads CASSLVGQGIHEQYF. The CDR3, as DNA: TGTGCCAGCAGCTTAGTGGGACAGGGGATCCACGAGCAGTACTTC.

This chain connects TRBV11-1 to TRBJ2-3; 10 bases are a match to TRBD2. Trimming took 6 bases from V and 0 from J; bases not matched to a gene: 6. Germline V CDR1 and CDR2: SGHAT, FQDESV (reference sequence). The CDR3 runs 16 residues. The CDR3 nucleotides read TGTGCCAGCAGTCCCGGACTAGCGGAGAGCACAGATACGCAGTATTTT. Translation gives CASSPGLAESTDTQYF. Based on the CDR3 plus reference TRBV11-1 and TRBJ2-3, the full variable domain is EAEVAQSPRYKITEKSQAVAFWCDPISGHATLYWYRQILGQGPELLVQFQDESVVDDSQLPKDRFSAERLKGVDSTLKIQPAELGDSAMYLCASSPGLAESTDTQYFGPGTRLTVL.

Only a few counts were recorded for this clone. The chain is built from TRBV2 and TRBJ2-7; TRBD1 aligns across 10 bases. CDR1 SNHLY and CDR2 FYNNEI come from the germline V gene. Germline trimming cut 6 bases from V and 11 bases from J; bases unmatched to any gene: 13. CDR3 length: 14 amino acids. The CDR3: CASRGATGGRLKYF. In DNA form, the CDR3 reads TGTGCCAGCAGGGGTGCGACAGGGGGCCGTCTTAAGTACTTC.

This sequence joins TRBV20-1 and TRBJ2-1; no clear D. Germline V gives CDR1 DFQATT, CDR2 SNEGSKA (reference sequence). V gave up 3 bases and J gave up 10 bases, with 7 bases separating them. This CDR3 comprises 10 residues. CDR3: CSARSEEQFF. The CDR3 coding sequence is TGCAGTGCTAGGAGTGAGGAGCAGTTCTTC.

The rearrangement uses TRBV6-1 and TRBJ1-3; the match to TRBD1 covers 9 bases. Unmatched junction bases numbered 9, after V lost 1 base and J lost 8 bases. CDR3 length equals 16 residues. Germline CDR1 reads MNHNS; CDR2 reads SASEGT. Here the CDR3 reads CASSEGFIQGAYTIYF. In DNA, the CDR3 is TGTGCCAGCAGTGAAGGGTTCATACAGGGGGCCTACACCATATATTTT.

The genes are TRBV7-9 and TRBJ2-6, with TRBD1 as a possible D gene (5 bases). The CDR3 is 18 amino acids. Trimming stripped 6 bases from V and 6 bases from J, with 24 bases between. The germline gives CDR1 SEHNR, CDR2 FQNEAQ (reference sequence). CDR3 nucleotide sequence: TGTGCCAGCAGTTTAACCTTAGGGGTCAGAGGAGTGGCCAACGTCCTGACTTTC. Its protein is CASSLTLGVRGVANVLTF.

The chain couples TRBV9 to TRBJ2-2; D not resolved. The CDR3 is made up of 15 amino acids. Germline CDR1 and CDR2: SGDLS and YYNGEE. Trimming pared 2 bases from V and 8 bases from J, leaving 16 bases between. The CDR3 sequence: CASSVAPSDMGELFF. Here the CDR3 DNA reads TGTGCCAGCAGCGTTGCCCCTTCCGACATGGGGGAGCTGTTTTTT.

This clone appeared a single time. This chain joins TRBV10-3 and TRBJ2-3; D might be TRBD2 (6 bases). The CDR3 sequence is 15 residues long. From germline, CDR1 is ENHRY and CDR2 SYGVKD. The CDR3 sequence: CSTISNSGGTDTQYF. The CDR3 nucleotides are TGTTCAACCATCAGTAATTCGGGAGGCACAGATACGCAGTATTTT.

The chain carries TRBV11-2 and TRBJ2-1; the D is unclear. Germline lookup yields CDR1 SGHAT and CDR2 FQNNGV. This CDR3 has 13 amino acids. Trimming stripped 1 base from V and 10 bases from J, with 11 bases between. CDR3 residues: CASSLGQRSEQFF. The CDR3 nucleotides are TGTGCCAGCAGCTTAGGGCAGCGATCCGAGCAGTTCTTC. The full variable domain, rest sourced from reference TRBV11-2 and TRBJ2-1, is EAGVAQSPRYKIIEKRQSVAFWCNPISGHATLYWYQQILGQGPKLLIQFQNNGVVDDSQLPKDRFSAERLKGVDSTLKIQPAKLEDSAVYLCASSLGQRSEQFFGPGTRLTVL.

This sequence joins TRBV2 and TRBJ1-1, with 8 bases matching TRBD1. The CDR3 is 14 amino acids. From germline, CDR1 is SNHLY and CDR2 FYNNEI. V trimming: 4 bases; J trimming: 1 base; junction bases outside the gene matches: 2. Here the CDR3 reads CASSGQGRNTEAFF. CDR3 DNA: TGTGCCAGCAGTGGACAGGGGCGGAACACTGAAGCTTTCTTT.

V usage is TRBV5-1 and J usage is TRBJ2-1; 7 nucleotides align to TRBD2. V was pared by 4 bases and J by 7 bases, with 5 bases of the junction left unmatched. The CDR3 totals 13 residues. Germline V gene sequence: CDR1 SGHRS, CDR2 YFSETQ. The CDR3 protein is CASSRGGPNEQFF. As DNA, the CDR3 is TGCGCCAGCAGCCGGGGAGGGCCGAATGAGCAGTTCTTC.